This entry is about one T cell receptor beta chain. Its specificity is not known. These data are taken from a study of cytomegalovirus exposure and HLA in healthy donors. The study, taken as a whole, reports: Links to common viral pathogens appeared, in a later analysis, for several of the most significant clusters. Reportedly, cytomegalovirus status was diagnosed with high sensitivity and specificity. Association with HLA alleles at 0.05 false discovery rate was found for 16,951 TCR beta sequences in a later analysis.

The germline V gene has CDR1 MNHEY and CDR2 SVGAGI. The CDR3 is 14 amino acids. With 6 bases removed from V and 2 bases from J, the gap between germline ends came to 13 bases. The PCR used 60 Vbeta and 13 Jbeta primers. Sequenced by immunoSEQ multiplex PCR; TCRdb stores in-frame clones only, minus some. The sample includes approximately 130,000 clones. The genes are TRBV6-5 and TRBJ1-1, with D maybe TRBD1 (5 bases). This receptor was obtained from a woman in her sixties or seventies in good health and CMV-seronegative. Sequenced sample: PBMCs. CDR3 DNA: TGTGCCAGCAGCCCCGGGGGGTTCAACACTGAAGCTTTCTTT. It yields the protein CASSPGGFNTEAFF.